This T cell receptor (beta chain) is drawn from a study of blood T cell repertoires in COVID-19. The wider study: Specimens from acute and convalescent COVID-19 originated in the United States, Italy and Spain.

This CDR3 comprises 17 residues. The table lists this clone with a count of one. Per the original methods: Reference gene primer amplification yielded estimated nucleated cell counts. This table comes from immunoSEQ multiplex PCR, and its TCRdb copy is limited to in-frame clones, with some not included. Clone size and V and J calls were adopted from that table, with D and trimming inferred from the DNA. The table lists 300,000 to 400,000 clones, roughly 88% of them singletons, with 4% in the top ten. The TCR comes from a woman aged 45-65 years with active or convalescent COVID-19. The rearrangement uses TRBV21-1 and TRBJ2-2; whether TRBD2, the table's D call, matches the DNA was not checked. TRBV21-1 is labeled a pseudogene. Sequencing input: peripheral blood. The CDR3 bases are TGTGCCAGCACCATTCGACTAGCGGGGGCCCACACCGGGGAGCTGTTTTTT. Residues: CASTIRLAGAHTGELFF.